Listed here are 32 T cell receptor beta chains from one sample, sequenced in a study of shared clonotypes between healthy human individuals. Some clones are missing from TCRdb's copy, which holds only in-frame ones; the method was immunoSEQ multiplex PCR. The data show around 550,000 clones, approximately 95% seen once. Naivety among CD8 cells was defined by CD45RO negativity and positive CCR7 selection, thereby excluding terminally differentiated effector memory CD45RA+ cells. The sequenced sample consisted of naive CD8+ T cells sorted from blood. All receptors derive from a woman aged 25 to 39 in good health.

Notes on this clone: Other nucleotide sequences from this sample produce the same CDR3. The chain couples TRBV4-1 to TRBJ1-1, with D uncertain. The length of the CDR3 is 11 residues. The V gene lost 3 bases and the J gene lost 5 bases, with 4 bases spanning the gap. In germline, CDR1 is MGHRA, CDR2 YSYEKL. For the CDR3, the DNA is TGCGCCAGCAGCCAGGGAACTGAAGCTTTCTTT. Translated, it gives CASSQGTEAFF.

The genes are TRBV7-3 and TRBJ2-1; a possible D gene is TRBD1 (5 bases). Per the germline V gene, CDR1 is SGHTA and CDR2 is FQGTGA. Trimming left V 3 bases short and J 3 bases short, with 6 bases between. CDR3 size: 13 residues. The CDR3 coding sequence is TGTGCCAGCAGCTTGGACAACTACAATGAGCAGTTCTTC. Its translation is CASSLDNYNEQFF.

Regarding this clone: Other DNA sequences within the sample encode an identical CDR3. The chain carries TRBV27 and TRBJ1-5; unclear D gene. The CDR3 extends over 13 amino acids. Between the trimmed V and J ends, which lost 0 bases and 4 bases, there was a span of 4 bases. Germline V CDR1 and CDR2: MNHEY, SMNVEV (reference sequence). CDR3 sequence reads: CASSLSRNQPQHF. CDR3 coding DNA: TGTGCCAGCAGTTTATCGAGGAATCAGCCCCAGCATTTT.

This clone was observed once. This rearrangement joins TRBV7-9 to TRBJ2-7, with 10 bases lining up with TRBD1. The V gene's germline CDR1 is SEHNR and CDR2 FQNEAQ (reference sequence). The J segment lost 6 bases and the V segment lost 8 bases, leaving 7 bases of the junction unmatched. The CDR3 is 13 amino acids. The CDR3 DNA reads as TGTGCCAGCGGGACAGGGGAATTGGTCGAGCAGTACTTC. Its translation: CASGTGELVEQYF.

The gene calls are TRBV5-6 and TRBJ1-2; 9 bases fit TRBD1. The ends lost 4 bases at V and 3 bases at J; junction bases unmatched: 10. CDR1 SGHDT and CDR2 YYEEEE come from the germline V gene. The CDR3 length is 16 residues. As DNA, the CDR3 is TGTGCCAGCAGCCCCTGGGACAGGGTCTTTGACTATGGCTACACCTTC. It translates to CASSPWDRVFDYGYTF.

The chain has TRBV5-1 and TRBJ1-1; 7 positions agree with TRBD1. This CDR3 is built from 15 residues. Germline CDR1 reads SGHRS; CDR2 reads YFSETQ. V trimming: 4 bases; J trimming: 3 bases; junction bases outside the gene matches: 9. CDR3 in amino acids: CASSPDRQGDTEAFF. CDR3 coding DNA: TGCGCCAGCAGCCCTGATCGCCAGGGGGACACTGAAGCTTTCTTT. Full variable domain (outside the CDR3, taken from reference TRBV5-1 and TRBJ1-1): KAGVTQTPRYLIKTRGQQVTLSCSPISGHRSVSWYQQTPGQGLQFLFEYFSETQRNKGNFPGRFSGRQFSNSRSEMNVSTLELGDSALYLCASSPDRQGDTEAFFGQGTRLTVV.

The chain has TRBV27 and TRBJ2-7, with a possible D match to TRBD1 (6 bases). Trimming shortened V by 5 bases and J by 7 bases, and 21 bases separated the two germline ends. Germline V gene sequence: CDR1 MNHEY, CDR2 SMNVEV (reference sequence). The CDR3 totals 15 residues. The CDR3 DNA is TGTGCCAGCAGTCCCCCAGGGGAGCACCGTTGGGAGCAGTACTTC. Encoded protein: CASSPPGEHRWEQYF.

The chain links TRBV29-1 to TRBJ1-6, with D tentatively TRBD1 (5 bases). This CDR3 comprises 13 residues. V lost 5 bases and J 5 bases, leaving 10 bases between the germline ends. From germline, CDR1 is SQVTM and CDR2 ANQGSEA. This CDR3 reads CSVQQGDNSPLHF. The CDR3, as DNA: TGCAGCGTTCAGCAGGGAGATAATTCACCCCTCCACTTT.

This rearrangement joins TRBV5-6 to TRBJ2-1; 7 bases line up with TRBD2. The CDR3 covers 15 residues. Trimming took 1 base from V and 5 from J; bases not matched to a gene: 6. CDR1 is SGHDT, CDR2 YYEEEE, per germline. CDR3 amino acids: CASSLWREIHNEQFF. The DNA for the CDR3 is TGTGCCAGCAGCTTGTGGCGGGAGATCCACAATGAGCAGTTCTTC.

The chain carries TRBV6-1 and TRBJ1-2, with D uncertain. The CDR3 covers 15 residues. Germline CDR1 and CDR2: MNHNS and SASEGT. Trimming removed 1 base from V and 8 bases from J, with 17 bases in between. CDR3 amino acids: CASSEGGVGKDGYTF. In DNA form, the CDR3 reads TGTGCCAGCAGTGAAGGCGGAGTAGGGAAGGACGGCTACACCTTC.

This chain links TRBV7-8 with TRBJ2-7; D unclear. CDR3 length equals 12 residues. V lost 2 bases and J lost 3, with 5 bases in between. CDR1 and CDR2 from the germline V gene are SGHVS and FQNEAQ. The CDR3 is CASSLSVYEQYF. CDR3 sequence (DNA): TGTGCCAGCAGCTTATCGGTCTACGAGCAGTACTTC.

This clone was seen just once. The chain uses TRBV28 and TRBJ2-7; 9 nucleotides agree with TRBD2. V shed 6 bases, J shed 2 bases, and the junction held 5 bases outside the gene matches. Germline V lookup: CDR1 MDHEN, CDR2 SYDVKM. The CDR3 consists of 14 residues. In nucleotides, the CDR3 is TGTGCCAGCAGGCCAGCGGGAGGAGCCTACGAGCAGTACTTC. Amino acids: CASRPAGGAYEQYF. Filled out from reference TRBV28 and TRBJ2-7, the complete variable domain reads DVKVTQSSRYLVKRTGEKVFLECVQDMDHENMFWYRQDPGLGLRLIYFSYDVKMKEKGDIPEGYSVSREKKERFSLILESASTNQTSMYLCASRPAGGAYEQYFGPGTRLTVT.

This sequence joins TRBV9 and TRBJ2-5; a weak D match, TRBD1 (6 bases). Per the germline V gene, CDR1 is SGDLS and CDR2 is YYNGEE. The V end was cut by 6 bases, the J end by 2 bases, with 20 bases between. The length of the CDR3 is 16 residues. CDR3 loop: CASNSPLQGLQETQYF. The CDR3, as DNA: TGTGCCAGCAACTCTCCTCTACAGGGCTTACAAGAGACCCAGTACTTC.

In the case of this clone: One end of the junction is discordant with germline, which a read error may explain. The chain employs TRBV6-5 and TRBJ2-2; perhaps TRBD2 as D (5 bases). Germline V CDR1 and CDR2: MNHEY, SVGAGI. This CDR3 has 16 residues. CDR3 sequence: CASSHSAEANTGELFF. CDR3 DNA sequence: TGTGCCAGCAGTCACTCAGCGGAAGCGAACACCGGGGAGCTGTTTTTT.

This sequence joins TRBV11-2 and TRBJ1-5; no firm D call. This CDR3 has 17 residues. Trimming removed 1 base at V and 5 bases at J, with 18 bases between. The germline V gene encodes CDR1 SGHAT and CDR2 FQNNGV. The CDR3 DNA sequence: TGTGCCAGCAGCTTAGGCCCGGACCAAGCTTGGGATCAGCCCCAGCATTTT. It specifies CASSLGPDQAWDQPQHF.

The chain combines TRBV28 with TRBJ1-1, with TRBD1 as a possible D gene (5 bases). V shed 5 bases and J shed 8 bases, with 30 bases lying between them. The CDR3 is 18 amino acids. CDR1 MDHEN and CDR2 SYDVKM come from the germline V gene. The CDR3 loop reads CASSPSSNPRRPGIEAFF. In nucleotides, the CDR3 is TGTGCCAGCAGTCCCTCATCAAACCCCCGAAGGCCAGGGATAGAAGCTTTCTTT. Drawing the rest from reference TRBV28 and TRBJ1-1, the complete variable domain is DVKVTQSSRYLVKRTGEKVFLECVQDMDHENMFWYRQDPGLGLRLIYFSYDVKMKEKGDIPEGYSVSREKKERFSLILESASTNQTSMYLCASSPSSNPRRPGIEAFFGQGTRLTVV.

CDR3 sequence reads: CASSAPLPGDYNEQFF. The CDR3 DNA reads as TGTGCCAGCAGCGCACCTTTACCAGGGGATTACAATGAGCAGTTCTTC. The V and J genes are TRBV7-9 and TRBJ2-1; D possibly corresponds to TRBD1 (6 bases). CDR3 length equals 16 residues. Trimming left V 5 bases short and J 4 bases short, with 18 bases between. Germline CDR1 SEHNR, CDR2 FQNEAQ (reference sequence). Based on the CDR3 plus reference TRBV7-9 and TRBJ2-1, the full variable domain is DTGVSQNPRHKITKRGQNVTFRCDPISEHNRLYWYRQTLGQGPEFLTYFQNEAQLEKSRLLSDRFSAERPKGSFSTLEIQRTEQGDSAMYLCASSAPLPGDYNEQFFGPGTRLTVL.

The chain employs TRBV12-1 and TRBJ1-2. TRBV12-1 corresponds to a pseudogene. The CDR3 sequence is 12 residues long. The CDR3 here is CASSYWIYGYTF. Written as DNA, the CDR3 is TGTGCCAGCAGCTACTGGATATATGGCTACACCTTC.

As regards this clone: Other DNA sequences in the same sample also yield this CDR3. This sequence joins TRBV27 and TRBJ1-1; D possibly corresponds to TRBD1 (6 bases). Germline loops: CDR1 MNHEY, CDR2 SMNVEV (reference sequence). The CDR3 is made up of 11 amino acids. The V and J ends lost 4 bases and 6 bases respectively, with 6 bases between them. CDR3 DNA: TGTGCCAGCAGTTCAGGGGCTGAAGCTTTCTTT. It encodes CASSSGAEAFF.

The chain is built from TRBV11-1 and TRBJ2-1; D might be TRBD2 (6 bases). This CDR3 is 16 amino acids long. The V end was cut by 7 bases, the J end by 8 bases, with 24 bases between. CDR1 SGHAT and CDR2 FQDESV come from the germline V gene (reference sequence). The CDR3 reads CASMPLASALVDEQFF. CDR3 DNA sequence: TGTGCCAGCATGCCTCTGGCTAGCGCGTTAGTCGATGAGCAGTTCTTC.

This clone was observed a single time. The chain carries TRBV13 and TRBJ2-1; tentative D call: TRBD1 (5 bases). V was pared by 4 bases and J by 0 bases, with 34 bases between. Germline-derived CDR1 and CDR2 are PRHDT and FYEKMQ (reference sequence). The CDR3 length is 23 residues. The CDR3 sequence is CASSSTAPSYGSQEPSSYNEQFF. CDR3 nucleotide sequence: TGTGCCAGCAGCTCGACAGCCCCTTCATACGGCAGCCAAGAGCCCAGCTCCTACAATGAGCAGTTCTTC.

The CDR3 spells CASSPSRRTSGAYEQYF. The CDR3 region has the DNA TGTGCCAGCTCACCAAGTCGTAGGACTTCGGGGGCCTACGAGCAGTACTTC. The chain links TRBV18 to TRBJ2-7; maybe TRBD2 (6 bases). This CDR3 spans 17 amino acids. With 2 bases removed from V and 2 bases from J, the gap between germline ends came to 19 bases. Germline V gene lookup returns CDR1 KGHSH and CDR2 LQKENI.

This chain joins TRBV7-2 and TRBJ2-5; 7 bases agree with TRBD2. Judging by the DNA end, TRBJ2-7 fits better; the J call may be wrong. The CDR3 has 13 residues. Germline values: CDR1 SGHTA, CDR2 FQGNSA. The CDR3 sequence: CASHGVAGYEQYF. The CDR3 bases are TGTGCCAGCCATGGAGTAGCGGGCTACGAGCAGTACTTC.

As regards this clone: The identical CDR3 is also encoded by other nucleotide sequences in the sample. The chain is built from TRBV7-9 and TRBJ2-7; D call uncertain. The V gene lost 2 bases and the J gene lost 3 bases, with 2 bases spanning the gap. The CDR3 runs to 11 residues. From germline, CDR1 is SEHNR and CDR2 FQNEAQ (reference sequence). The CDR3 region is CASSLYYEQYF. The CDR3 region has the DNA TGTGCCAGCAGCTTATACTACGAGCAGTACTTC.

This clone was found a few times. The J gene is TRBJ2-7, the V gene TRBV4-1; no clear D gene. The germline V gene has CDR1 MGHRA and CDR2 YSYEKL. This CDR3 is built from 14 residues. With 2 bases removed from V and 3 bases from J, the gap between germline ends came to 11 bases. The CDR3 bases are TGCGCCAGCAGCCAAAATGTGCATGGCTACGAGCAGTACTTC. The encoded protein is CASSQNVHGYEQYF.

The chain is built from TRBV10-2 and TRBJ1-2, with D possibly TRBD1 on 6 matching bases. The V gene lost 6 bases and the J gene lost 4 bases, with 15 bases spanning the gap. Per the germline V gene, CDR1 is WSHSY and CDR2 is SAAADI. The CDR3 is 14 residues long. The CDR3: CASRSGTSLYGYTF. Here the CDR3 DNA reads TGCGCCAGCAGGTCGGGGACATCACTCTATGGCTACACCTTC.

The rearrangement links TRBV29-1 to TRBJ2-5, with 7 bases lining up with TRBD2. The J call is doubtful: the DNA matches TRBJ2-7 better. The V gene's germline CDR1 is SQVTM and CDR2 ANQGSEA. CDR3 size: 14 residues. The CDR3 DNA is TGCAGCGTATTCGGGGGGAACGATTTCTACGAGCAGTACTTC. Translation gives CSVFGGNDFYEQYF.

V is TRBV11-2 and J is TRBJ2-1, with D unresolved. V lost 3 bases and J 8 bases, leaving 8 bases between the germline ends. The CDR3 has 12 amino acids. In germline, CDR1 is SGHAT, CDR2 FQNNGV. The CDR3 spells CASSFSGYEQFF. CDR3 in DNA: TGTGCCAGCAGCTTTAGTGGCTATGAGCAGTTCTTC.

A word on this clone: The same CDR3 also results from other DNA sequences found in this sample. The V gene is TRBV13, the J gene TRBJ2-7; TRBD1 matches at 9 bases. CDR1 and CDR2 (germline): PRHDT, FYEKMQ (reference sequence). CDR3 length: 14 amino acids. V dropped 5 bases and J dropped 2; count of bases not matched to a gene: 4. The CDR3 here is CASSPGTGPYEQYF. As DNA, the CDR3 is TGTGCCAGCAGCCCCGGGACAGGGCCCTACGAGCAGTACTTC.

This chain connects TRBV19 to TRBJ1-1; weak D call: TRBD1 (6 bases). The germline CDR1 and CDR2 sequences are LNHDA and SQIVND (reference sequence). V shed 0 bases and J shed 4 bases, with 12 bases lying between them. This CDR3 spans 15 amino acids. CDR3 coding DNA: TGTGCCAGTAGTATAGATTTAGAAGGGGGCACTGAAGCTTTCTTT. Its translation is CASSIDLEGGTEAFF.

J is TRBJ2-5 and V is TRBV27; 8 bases align to TRBD2. This CDR3 comprises 15 residues. The V segment lost 3 bases and the J segment 4 bases; nucleotides outside the gene matches: 7. Germline assignment: CDR1 MNHEY and CDR2 SMNVEV (reference sequence). The CDR3 sequence: CASSFGSAGVETQYF. CDR3 bases: TGTGCCAGCAGTTTCGGATCAGCGGGAGTAGAGACCCAGTACTTC.

The chain is built from TRBV6-5 and TRBJ2-3, with D uncertain. Looked up from germline, CDR1 is MNHEY and CDR2 is SVGAGI. The ends were cut back, 3 bases at V and 1 base at J, with 8 bases in the middle. This CDR3 is built from 14 residues. The CDR3 here is CASSYLPGTDTQYF. CDR3 nucleotides: TGTGCCAGCAGTTATCTCCCGGGCACAGATACGCAGTATTTT.